This section outlines one TCR beta chain sequence together with its context. The sample originates from a study of PD-1 blockade in mismatch repair-deficient tumors. Generated by immunoSEQ multiplex PCR, the TCRdb table keeps only in-frame clones and is missing some. Of 15,000 to 20,000 clones in the sample, about 80% were seen once. V lost 4 bases and J 1 base, leaving 10 bases between the germline ends. CDR3 length: 14 residues. The germline V gene encodes CDR1 LNHDA and CDR2 SQIVND (reference sequence). The sample in question was PBMCs, obtained roughly 23 weeks after starting pembrolizumab. The origin of this receptor is an adult with mismatch repair-deficient cancer. This chain links TRBV19 with TRBJ1-2; weak D call: TRBD1 (5 bases). The CDR3 here is CASSTQGGNYGYTF. The CDR3 DNA is TGTGCCAGTAGTACCCAGGGTGGTAACTATGGCTACACCTTC.